Each of the 27 T cell receptor beta chains below was sequenced from the same sample in a study of blood T cell repertoires in COVID-19. This table comes from immunoSEQ multiplex PCR, and its TCRdb copy is limited to in-frame clones, with some not included. Among around 100,000 clones listed, around 84% were seen once. Source material: peripheral blood. The receptors were gathered from a man in his forties or fifties with acute or convalescent COVID-19.

The chain employs TRBV19 and TRBJ1-1; 11 nucleotides match TRBD1. The CDR3 sequence is 14 residues long. The V gene's germline CDR1 is LNHDA and CDR2 SQIVND (reference sequence). With V trimmed by 9 bases and J by 12 bases, 15 bases remained unmatched. CDR3 DNA: TGTGCCAGCCTCTCAGTCGGGACAGGGGGTATGACTTTCTTT. Protein: CASLSVGTGGMTFF. The entire variable domain, with the rest obtained from reference TRBV19 and TRBJ1-1, is as follows: DGGITQSPKYLFRKEGQNVTLSCEQNLNHDAMYWYRQDPGQGLRLIYYSQIVNDFQKGDIAEGYSVSREKKESFPLTVTSAQKNPTAFYLCASLSVGTGGMTFFGQGTRLTVV.

The chain carries TRBV3-1 (or the pseudogene TRBV3-2) and TRBJ2-1; possibly TRBD2 for D (6 bases). V lost 2 bases and J lost 10, with 12 bases in between. Germline-derived CDR1 and CDR2 are LGHDT and YNNKEL (reference sequence). The CDR3 covers 13 residues. The DNA for the CDR3 is TGTGCCAGCAGCCAATCGGCGGAGGGGGAGCAGTTCTTC. It translates to CASSQSAEGEQFF.

V is TRBV24-1 and J is TRBJ1-5, with TRBD1 matching over 11 bases. The germline CDR1 and CDR2 sequences are KGHDR and SFDVKD. This CDR3 region has 18 residues. Germline trimming cut 3 bases from V and 0 bases from J; bases unmatched to any gene: 6. The CDR3 loop reads CATSDGGQGVYSNQPQHF. CDR3 DNA: TGTGCCACCAGTGATGGGGGACAGGGGGTTTATAGCAATCAGCCCCAGCATTTT.

V gene TRBV5-1 combines with J gene TRBJ1-4, with TRBD1 matching 8 bases. Germline-derived CDR1 and CDR2 are SGHRS and YFSETQ. The CDR3 is made up of 15 amino acids. With V trimmed by 4 bases and J by 4 bases, 6 bases remained unmatched. CDR3 bases: TGCGCCAGCAGCACCACAGGGGGTAATAATGAAAAACTGTTTTTT. Translating gives CASSTTGGNNEKLFF.

This chain joins TRBV20-1 and TRBJ1-4, with TRBD1 as a possible D gene (6 bases). Germline assignment: CDR1 DFQATT and CDR2 SNEGSKA (reference sequence). This CDR3 is 14 amino acids long. Trimming removed 3 bases at V and 7 bases at J, with 15 bases between. CDR3 loop: CSASNRVGSEKLFF. CDR3 in DNA: TGCAGTGCTAGTAACAGGGTTGGTAGTGAAAAACTGTTTTTT.

This clone was picked up one time. This chain joins TRBV4-3 and TRBJ2-1, with 9 bases fitting TRBD1. Germline lookup yields CDR1 LGHNA and CDR2 YSLEER. Trimming at V came to 1 base and at J to 1 base, leaving 8 bases not matched to a gene. This CDR3 comprises 18 residues. The CDR3, as DNA: TGCGCCAGCAGCCAAGGCCCTCCCGGGACAGGGTCCTACAATGAGCAGTTCTTC. Translated: CASSQGPPGTGSYNEQFF.

This clone came up a few times. This chain links TRBV30 with TRBJ1-5; 7 bases are a match to TRBD1. The CDR3 has 17 residues. Per germline, CDR1 GTSNPN and CDR2 SVGIG (reference sequence). The CDR3 region has the DNA TGTGCGCGGATCGGAGAGGGGGCCAGAGGTAGCAATCAGCCCCAGCATTTT. This codes for CARIGEGARGSNQPQHF.

The chain links TRBV4-2 to TRBJ2-3; D might be TRBD2 (7 bases). Between the trimmed V and J ends, which lost 3 bases and 1 base, there was a span of 23 bases. Germline CDR1 LGHNA, CDR2 YNFKEQ. The CDR3 length is 19 residues. Written as DNA, the CDR3 is TGTGCCAGCAGCCACTTACCCGCCCTTGCGGGGGCGGGCACAGATACGCAGTATTTT. It encodes CASSHLPALAGAGTDTQYF.

The V and J genes are TRBV7-9 and TRBJ2-7; 7 positions match TRBD1. The germline V gene has CDR1 SEHNR and CDR2 FQNEAQ (reference sequence). V gave up 3 bases and J gave up 5 bases; unmatched junction bases: 1. The CDR3 has 12 amino acids. CDR3 loop: CASSLGQNEQYF. The CDR3 DNA is TGTGCCAGCAGCTTGGGACAGAACGAGCAGTACTTC.

The rearrangement uses TRBV7-9 and TRBJ2-7; 9 bases are a match to TRBD1. V was pared by 0 bases and J by 3 bases, with 12 bases of the junction left unmatched. This CDR3 region has 18 residues. Per the germline V gene, CDR1 is SEHNR and CDR2 is FQNEAQ (reference sequence). CDR3 DNA: TGTGCCAGCAGCTTAGCCCTCCTTAGCCCGGGACAGGGCTACGAGCAGTACTTC. Translation gives CASSLALLSPGQGYEQYF.

The chain combines TRBV2 with TRBJ1-1; D ambiguous. This CDR3 region has 11 residues. V was pared by 7 bases and J by 4 bases, with 7 bases between. Germline V gene lookup returns CDR1 SNHLY and CDR2 FYNNEI. The CDR3 reads CASKRVTEAFF. CDR3 nucleotide sequence: TGTGCCAGCAAACGGGTCACTGAAGCTTTCTTT.

This sequence joins TRBV2 and TRBJ2-3; no firm D call. CDR1 and CDR2 (germline): SNHLY, FYNNEI. There are 14 residues in the CDR3. The germline V and J ends were trimmed by 7 bases and 0 bases, with 11 bases remaining between them. CDR3 nucleotide sequence: TGTGCCAGCAAATACAATCCTAGCACAGATACGCAGTATTTT. As protein: CASKYNPSTDTQYF. The full variable domain, completed using reference TRBV2 and TRBJ2-3, is EPEVTQTPSHQVTQMGQEVILRCVPISNHLYFYWYRQILGQKVEFLVSFYNNEISEKSEIFDDQFSVERPDGSNFTLKIRSTKLEDSAMYFCASKYNPSTDTQYFGPGTRLTVL.

The chain combines TRBV14 with TRBJ1-2; 8 nucleotides match TRBD1. After removal of 0 bases from V and 6 bases from J, the junction contained 3 bases not matched to a gene. This CDR3 has 14 amino acids. Germline lookup yields CDR1 SGHDN and CDR2 FVKESK. This CDR3 reads CASSQDTGGDGYTF. For the CDR3, the DNA is TGTGCCAGCAGCCAAGATACAGGGGGGGATGGCTACACCTTC.

The J gene is TRBJ1-5, the V gene TRBV21-1. TRBV21-1 counts as a pseudogene. The CDR3 loop spans 12 amino acids. CDR3 nucleotides: TGTGCCAGCAGCACGAGGGATCAGCCCCAGCATTTT. Its protein is CASSTRDQPQHF.

The chain employs TRBV30 and TRBJ1-2, with D unresolved. V gave up 2 bases and J gave up 2 bases, with 9 bases separating them. The CDR3 has 13 amino acids. CDR1 and CDR2 (germline): GTSNPN, SVGIG (reference sequence). In DNA, the CDR3 is TGTGCCTGGAGTAGCGAGCGAAACTATGGCTACACCTTC. Translated, it gives CAWSSERNYGYTF.

This clone was seen only a few times. The V gene is TRBV24-1, the J gene TRBJ2-7; TRBD2 aligns across 14 bases. CDR1 and CDR2 from the germline V gene are KGHDR and SFDVKD. The V segment lost 4 bases and the J segment 6 bases; nucleotides outside the gene matches: 4. The CDR3 loop spans 15 amino acids. In nucleotides, the CDR3 is TGTGCCACCAGTGAGGGCGGGACTAGCGGGAGCGAGCAGTACTTC. It specifies CATSEGGTSGSEQYF.

This chain joins TRBV18 and TRBJ2-6; D may be TRBD2 (6 bases). Trimming removed 4 bases at V and 0 bases at J, with 13 bases between. The CDR3 length is 17 residues. Per the germline V gene, CDR1 is KGHSH and CDR2 is LQKENI. The CDR3 DNA is TGTGCCAGCTCACTGTCCGGGGGTAACTCTGGGGCCAACGTCCTGACTTTC. Translation: CASSLSGGNSGANVLTF.

The rearrangement uses TRBV24-1 and TRBJ1-2, with TRBD1 matching 7 bases. CDR3 length: 14 amino acids. V lost 3 bases and J lost 5; bases outside the gene matches: 5. CDR1 is KGHDR and CDR2 is SFDVKD in the germline V gene. The CDR3 loop reads CATSDGGTAYGYTF. CDR3 nucleotide sequence: TGTGCCACCAGTGATGGCGGGACAGCTTATGGCTACACCTTC.

CDR3 protein: CASSLTGGAGQPQHF. The CDR3 bases are TGTGCCAGCAGCTTAACAGGGGGCGCAGGTCAGCCCCAGCATTTT. This chain joins TRBV13 and TRBJ1-5, with TRBD1 matching over 9 bases. In germline, CDR1 is PRHDT, CDR2 FYEKMQ (reference sequence). J lost 6 bases, V lost 2 bases, and 5 bases had no gene match. CDR3 size: 15 residues.

The chain employs TRBV7-3 and TRBJ2-2, with a weak D call TRBD1 (5 bases). Germline CDR1 is SGHTA and CDR2 is FQGTGA. This CDR3 is 12 amino acids long. V lost 5 bases and J 7 bases, leaving 8 bases between the germline ends. The CDR3 is CASSIGVGELFF. The CDR3 DNA sequence: TGTGCCAGCAGCATAGGGGTCGGGGAGCTGTTTTTT.

The rearrangement uses TRBV2 and TRBJ1-2; D is possibly TRBD1 (6 bases). Trimming took 6 bases from V and 8 from J, leaving 19 bases between them. Looked up from germline, CDR1 is SNHLY and CDR2 is FYNNEI. This CDR3 has 14 amino acids. CDR3 amino acids: CASRRIGGLRGYTF. The CDR3, as DNA: TGTGCCAGCAGACGCATCGGGGGGCTAAGGGGCTACACCTTC.

The chain links TRBV7-9 to TRBJ1-3; D unclear. This CDR3 has 13 residues. The germline V gene has CDR1 SEHNR and CDR2 FQNEAQ (reference sequence). With 6 bases removed from V and 0 bases from J, the gap between germline ends came to 6 bases. The CDR3 nucleotides read TGTGCCAGCAGGCCGAGCTCTGGAAACACCATATATTTT. Amino acid sequence: CASRPSSGNTIYF.

CDR3 DNA: TGTGCCAGCAGCTTACTCGGACAGGAAAAACTGTTTTTT. This translates into CASSLLGQEKLFF. The chain combines TRBV13 with TRBJ1-4, with a weak D call TRBD1 (6 bases). Germline V gene lookup returns CDR1 PRHDT and CDR2 FYEKMQ (reference sequence). Deletions cut 2 bases from V and 8 bases from J, with 9 bases between. The CDR3 runs to 13 residues.

The chain has TRBV11-2 and TRBJ1-1, with a possible D match to TRBD1 (6 bases). CDR3 length: 14 residues. Germline lookup yields CDR1 SGHAT and CDR2 FQNNGV. V lost 2 bases to trimming and J lost 3 bases, with 10 bases between them. The CDR3 region is CASSLMGADTEAFF. The CDR3 DNA reads as TGTGCCAGCAGCTTAATGGGGGCGGACACTGAAGCTTTCTTT.

V and J are TRBV2 and TRBJ2-7; 11 bases are shared with TRBD1. With V trimmed by 7 bases and J by 5 bases, 4 bases remained unmatched. Germline CDR1 SNHLY, CDR2 FYNNEI. The CDR3 sequence is 13 residues long. The CDR3 DNA reads TGTGCCAGCACTAAGGACAGGGGGCACGAGCAGTACTTC. This codes for CASTKDRGHEQYF.

Only a few counts were recorded for this clone. The V and J genes are TRBV13 and TRBJ2-3, with 12 positions matching TRBD2. After removal of 4 bases from V and 2 bases from J, the junction contained 7 bases not matched to a gene. From germline, CDR1 is PRHDT and CDR2 FYEKMQ (reference sequence). The CDR3 has 17 amino acids. The DNA of the CDR3 is TGTGCCAGCAGCTCGACTAGCGGGGGCCTCTCCACAGATACGCAGTATTTT. It specifies CASSSTSGGLSTDTQYF.

This rearrangement joins TRBV30 to TRBJ1-4, with TRBD1 matching 7 bases. CDR1 is GTSNPN and CDR2 is SVGIG in the germline V gene (reference sequence). This CDR3 comprises 13 residues. The V segment lost 8 bases and the J segment 6 bases; nucleotides outside the gene matches: 9. DNA of the CDR3: TGTGCCCGAAGGAGGGGGCCGGATGAAAAACTGTTTTTT. This translates into CARRRGPDEKLFF.